Below, 20 T cell receptor beta chains from the same sample are listed, as sequenced in a study of shared clonotypes between healthy human individuals. The assay was immunoSEQ multiplex PCR, and TCRdb's table has in-frame clones only and misses some. The sample holds some 2 million clones; approximately 94% are singletons and the top ten take approximately 1%. CD45RO-negative cells were positively selected for CCR7, leaving out terminally differentiated effector memory CD45RA+ cells. Sequenced sample: naive CD8+ T cells sorted from blood. These receptor sequences come from a man aged 18 to 29 in good health.

The chain employs TRBV6-5 and TRBJ2-1; D gene uncertain. V lost 4 bases and J lost 6, with 10 bases in between. The length of the CDR3 is 13 residues. Germline-derived CDR1 and CDR2 are MNHEY and SVGAGI. The CDR3 nucleotides read TGTGCCAGCAGTTCTTACCTTGCCAATGAGCAGTTCTTC. The encoded protein is CASSSYLANEQFF.

As regards this clone: One junction end disagrees with the germline gene, perhaps due to a read error. DNA of the CDR3: TGTGCCAGCAGTCCGGGGACGAGCCTAAATTTACGGCCCTCCTTC. Translation: CASSPGTSLNLRPSF. V and J are TRBV27 and TRBJ2-7; either TRBD1 or TRBD2 may fit D (5 bases each). CDR1 is MNHEY and CDR2 is SMNVEV in the germline V gene (reference sequence). The CDR3 covers 15 residues.

The chain joins TRBV5-4 to TRBJ2-3; 9 positions match TRBD2. The CDR3 has 16 residues. The junction had 7 bases not matched to a gene; V was cut back by 1 base and J by 4 bases. Germline loops: CDR1 SGHNT, CDR2 YYREEE (reference sequence). CDR3 DNA: TGTGCCAGCAGCTTGCTAGTAGCGGGAGAGTCAGATACGCAGTATTTT. This translates into CASSLLVAGESDTQYF.

CDR3 sequence: CASSLSPGQGQPQHF. As DNA, the CDR3 is TGTGCCAGCAGTTTATCGCCGGGACAGGGTCAGCCCCAGCATTTT. This chain connects TRBV27 to TRBJ1-5, with 9 bases fitting TRBD1. The V segment lost 0 bases and the J segment 6 bases; nucleotides outside the gene matches: 3. Germline V gene lookup returns CDR1 MNHEY and CDR2 SMNVEV (reference sequence). This CDR3 is built from 15 residues.

J is TRBJ2-5 and V is TRBV10-3; 9 nucleotides align to TRBD1. The length of the CDR3 is 15 residues. The V segment lost 2 bases and the J segment 5 bases; nucleotides outside the gene matches: 6. Germline loops: CDR1 ENHRY, CDR2 SYGVKD. The CDR3 DNA sequence: TGTGCCATCAGTGAGGCCGGGACAGGGCGGGAGACCCAGTACTTC. Its translation: CAISEAGTGRETQYF.

CDR3 in DNA: TGTGCCAGCAGTCTCCAGGCTTGGGACGGGTCACCCCTCCACTTT. Protein sequence: CASSLQAWDGSPLHF. The rearrangement joins TRBV6-5 to TRBJ1-6; maybe TRBD1 (5 bases). This CDR3 is built from 15 residues. V lost 5 bases and J lost 10, with 18 bases in between. Looked up from germline, CDR1 is MNHEY and CDR2 is SVGAGI.

The gene calls are TRBV6-6 and TRBJ2-7; the D gene is possibly TRBD1 (6 bases). This CDR3 region has 16 residues. The ends were cut back, 2 bases at V and 1 base at J, with 15 bases in the middle. CDR1 is MNHNY, CDR2 SVGAGI, per germline (reference sequence). The CDR3 here is CASSYPGTSESYEQYF. In DNA, the CDR3 is TGTGCCAGCAGTTACCCCGGGACATCAGAATCCTACGAGCAGTACTTC.

The chain employs TRBV27 and TRBJ2-5, with TRBD2 matching over 12 bases. In germline, CDR1 is MNHEY, CDR2 SMNVEV (reference sequence). The CDR3 consists of 16 residues. The trim removed 5 bases at V and 1 base at J, leaving 5 bases unmatched. The chain's CDR3 is CASSPGLAGPQETQYF. As DNA, the CDR3 is TGTGCCAGCAGTCCAGGACTAGCGGGGCCCCAAGAGACCCAGTACTTC.

The genes are TRBV5-6 and TRBJ1-1, with TRBD1 matching 8 bases. The V gene end was trimmed by 5 bases and the J gene end by 5 bases; junction bases not matched to a gene: 8. CDR1 is SGHDT, CDR2 YYEEEE, per germline. The CDR3 has 14 residues. CDR3 region: CASRKLTGETEAFF. The CDR3 DNA reads as TGTGCCAGCAGAAAACTGACAGGGGAGACTGAAGCTTTCTTT.

This rearrangement joins TRBV5-4 to TRBJ1-2; 8 bases are a match to TRBD1. Germline V CDR1 and CDR2: SGHNT, YYREEE (reference sequence). The CDR3 contains 15 residues. V lost 3 bases, J lost 8 bases, and 12 bases stayed unmatched. The CDR3 sequence: CASSWDQGAPWGYTF. The CDR3 DNA is TGTGCCAGCAGCTGGGATCAGGGGGCGCCGTGGGGCTACACCTTC.

V is TRBV28 and J is TRBJ2-7, with D possibly TRBD2 on 5 matching bases. The CDR3 length is 14 residues. Per the germline V gene, CDR1 is MDHEN and CDR2 is SYDVKM. Deletions cut 4 bases from V and 2 bases from J, with 12 bases between. The chain's CDR3 is CASSSPKAAYEQYF. Here the CDR3 DNA reads TGTGCCAGCAGTTCCCCAAAAGCGGCCTACGAGCAGTACTTC. Full variable domain (rest looked up from reference TRBV28 and TRBJ2-7): DVKVTQSSRYLVKRTGEKVFLECVQDMDHENMFWYRQDPGLGLRLIYFSYDVKMKEKGDIPEGYSVSREKKERFSLILESASTNQTSMYLCASSSPKAAYEQYFGPGTRLTVT.

This chain uses TRBV4-3 with TRBJ1-1, with a tentative D call TRBD1 (6 bases). V lost 4 bases and J lost 7, with 13 bases in between. The CDR3 loop spans 13 amino acids. CDR1 is LGHNA, CDR2 YSLEER, per germline. The CDR3 here is CASSLLGGGEAFF. The CDR3 DNA reads as TGCGCCAGCAGCCTGCTGGGGGGCGGTGAAGCTTTCTTT.

As DNA, the CDR3 is TGTGCCAGCAGCGTAGGGTCTAGCGGGGGGAACAATGAGCAGTTCTTC. Its translation: CASSVGSSGGNNEQFF. V is TRBV9 and J is TRBJ2-1, with 11 bases identical to TRBD2. This CDR3 is built from 16 residues. V trimming: 0 bases; J trimming: 5 bases; junction bases outside the gene matches: 4. CDR1 and CDR2 (germline): SGDLS, YYNGEE.

The genes are TRBV5-6 and TRBJ1-4, with 7 positions matching TRBD1. CDR3 size: 17 residues. V was clipped by 3 bases and J by 3 bases; unmatched bases: 11. The germline V gene has CDR1 SGHDT and CDR2 YYEEEE. CDR3 loop: CASSSGDRASPNEKLFF. For the CDR3, the DNA is TGTGCCAGCAGCTCAGGTGACAGGGCTTCCCCTAATGAAAAACTGTTTTTT. Combining the CDR3 with reference TRBV5-6 and TRBJ1-4 gives the whole variable domain DAGVTQSPTHLIKTRGQQVTLRCSPKSGHDTVSWYQQALGQGPQFIFQYYEEEERQRGNFPDRFSGHQFPNYSSELNVNALLLGDSALYLCASSSGDRASPNEKLFFGSGTQLSVL.

The chain uses TRBV6-1 and TRBJ2-3, with TRBD2 as a possible D gene (6 bases). V was trimmed by 4 bases and J by 1 base, leaving 18 bases between them. Germline V CDR1 and CDR2: MNHNS, SASEGT. There are 17 residues in the CDR3. In DNA, the CDR3 is TGTGCCAGCAGTGCGAAACTCCCGGGACTCCGCACAGATACGCAGTATTTT. Encoded protein: CASSAKLPGLRTDTQYF.

The V call is TRBV27, the J call TRBJ2-3, with 8 bases lining up with TRBD2. Germline loops: CDR1 MNHEY, CDR2 SMNVEV (reference sequence). After removal of 5 bases from V and 2 bases from J, the junction contained 12 bases not matched to a gene. This CDR3 spans 17 amino acids. The CDR3 sequence is CASSPQISSGYTDTQYF. The CDR3 DNA reads as TGTGCCAGCAGTCCCCAGATATCTAGCGGGTACACAGATACGCAGTATTTT.

The rearrangement links TRBV29-1 to TRBJ2-1; D is ambiguous. The V and J ends lost 5 bases and 5 bases respectively, with 7 bases between them. CDR3 length equals 11 residues. From germline, CDR1 is SQVTM and CDR2 ANQGSEA. This CDR3 is CSVRLDNEQFF. DNA for the CDR3: TGCAGCGTTCGACTTGACAATGAGCAGTTCTTC.

This chain connects TRBV7-9 to TRBJ1-6; tentative D call: TRBD1 (5 bases). V lost 3 bases and J 8 bases, leaving 14 bases between the germline ends. The CDR3 length is 15 residues. Germline CDR1 SEHNR, CDR2 FQNEAQ (reference sequence). The CDR3: CASSLGRELDSPLHF. Here the CDR3 DNA reads TGTGCCAGCAGCTTGGGCAGGGAGTTGGATTCACCCCTCCACTTT.

V usage is TRBV6-6 and J usage is TRBJ1-5, with D maybe TRBD1 (5 bases). Germline V gives CDR1 MNHNY, CDR2 SVGAGI (reference sequence). This CDR3 is 15 amino acids long. Trimming took 6 bases from V and 3 from J, leaving 15 bases between them. As DNA, the CDR3 is TGTGCCAGCAGACAAGCTGGACATTTCAATCAGCCCCAGCATTTT. This translates into CASRQAGHFNQPQHF.

Only one count was recorded for this clone. The chain joins TRBV30 to TRBJ1-4, with D uncertain. The V gene's germline CDR1 is GTSNPN and CDR2 SVGIG (reference sequence). Trimming took off 5 bases at V and 8 bases at J, with 18 bases between the two ends. The CDR3 has 14 amino acids. In DNA form, the CDR3 reads TGTGCCTGGGCCCTAGGATTTGGAGGAGAAAAACTGTTTTTT. It specifies CAWALGFGGEKLFF.